Included here is one TCR beta chain sequence, with context. Generated by immunoSEQ multiplex PCR, the TCRdb table keeps only in-frame clones and is missing some. The repertoire holds about 2.1 million clones, 80% to 95% seen once, with about 1.7% in the top ten. Naive CD8 cells lacked CD45RO, underwent positive selection for CCR7 and left out terminally differentiated effector memory CD45RA+ cells. The sample is drawn from a study of shared clonotypes between healthy human individuals. V was clipped by 5 bases and J by 4 bases, with 12 bases between them. CDR3 length: 13 amino acids. Germline V lookup: CDR1 MNHEY, CDR2 SVGAGI.

This TCR was recovered from a man aged 18 to 30 in good health. Some clones in this sample may be carry-over from other donors' samples. Sample: naive CD8+ T cells from PBMCs. The chain combines TRBV6-5 with TRBJ2-7; D is uncertain. The CDR3 region is CASSPSNGYEQYF. In DNA, the CDR3 is TGTGCCAGCAGTCCAAGTAACGGGTACGAGCAGTACTTC.